The clone carrying this T cell receptor (beta chain) appeared a single time. The CDR3 is made up of 15 amino acids. Germline loops: CDR1 ENHRY, CDR2 SYGVKD. V shed 2 bases and J shed 1 base, with 6 bases lying between them. Some clones are missing from TCRdb's copy, which holds only in-frame ones; the method was immunoSEQ multiplex PCR. The repertoire consists of about 140,000 clones, with 88% occurring once and the leading ten covering around 1.7%. The sample is drawn from a study of blood T cell repertoires in COVID-19. For the study at large: Specimens from acute and convalescent COVID-19 originated in the United States, Italy and Spain. From T cells, B-cell-depleted T cells, or PBMCs came the material, which was cDNA or gDNA.

Sequencing used peripheral blood. The receptor was isolated from a woman between 50 and 59 years old with acute or convalescent COVID-19. The chain joins TRBV10-3 to TRBJ2-6, with D hard to call. This chain's CDR3 is CAISEHGSGANVLTF. The CDR3 nucleotides read TGTGCCATCAGTGAGCACGGGTCTGGGGCCAACGTCCTGACTTTC.